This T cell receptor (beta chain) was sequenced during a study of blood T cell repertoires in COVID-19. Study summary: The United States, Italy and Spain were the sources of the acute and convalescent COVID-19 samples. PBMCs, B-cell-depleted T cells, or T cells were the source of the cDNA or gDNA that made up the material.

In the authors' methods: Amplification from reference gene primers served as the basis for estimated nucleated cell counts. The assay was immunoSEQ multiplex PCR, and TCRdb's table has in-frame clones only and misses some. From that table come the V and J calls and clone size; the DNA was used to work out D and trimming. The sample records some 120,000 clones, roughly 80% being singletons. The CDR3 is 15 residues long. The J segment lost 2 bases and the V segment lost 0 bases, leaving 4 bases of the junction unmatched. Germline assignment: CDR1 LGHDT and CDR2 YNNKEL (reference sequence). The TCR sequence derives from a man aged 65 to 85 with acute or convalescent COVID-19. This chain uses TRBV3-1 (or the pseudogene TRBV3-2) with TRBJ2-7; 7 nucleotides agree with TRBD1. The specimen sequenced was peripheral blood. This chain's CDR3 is CASSQDGTATYEQYF. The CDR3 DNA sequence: TGTGCCAGCAGCCAAGACGGGACAGCCACCTACGAGCAGTACTTC.